The 30 T cell receptor beta chains below come from one sample, sequenced in a study of shared clonotypes between healthy human individuals. Sequenced by immunoSEQ multiplex PCR; TCRdb stores in-frame clones only, minus some. This table has roughly 1,000,000 clones, approximately 80% appearing once. The source material was memory CD4+ T cells from PBMCs. Regarding subset: CD45RA-negative fraction. These receptors originate from a man aged 18 to 35 in good health. Some clones in this sample may be carry-over from other donors' samples.

Here the CDR3 reads CASSPPDYGTSGPINEQFF. Written as DNA, the CDR3 is TGTGCCAGCTCACCACCGGACTATGGGACTAGCGGACCAATTAATGAGCAGTTCTTC. The chain joins TRBV18 to TRBJ2-1; 11 nucleotides line up with TRBD2. The CDR3 is 19 residues long. V lost 0 bases, J lost 7 bases, and 14 bases stayed unmatched. Germline CDR1 and CDR2: KGHSH and LQKENI. The entire variable domain, with the rest obtained from reference TRBV18 and TRBJ2-1, is as follows: NAGVMQNPRHLVRRRGQEARLRCSPMKGHSHVYWYRQLPEEGLKFMVYLQKENIIDESGMPKERFSAEFPKEGPSILRIQQVVRGDSAAYFCASSPPDYGTSGPINEQFFGPGTRLTVL.

A single count supports this clone. This sequence joins TRBV6-1 and TRBJ2-1, with D uncertain. The germline V and J ends were trimmed by 6 bases and 8 bases, with 14 bases remaining between them. The length of the CDR3 is 13 residues. Germline CDR1 reads MNHNS; CDR2 reads SASEGT. The chain's CDR3 is CASRSMSRHEQFF. CDR3 DNA sequence: TGTGCCAGCAGAAGCATGTCTAGGCATGAGCAGTTCTTC.

This chain connects TRBV15 to TRBJ1-2, with D unclear. The CDR3 contains 12 residues. CDR1 and CDR2 from the germline V gene are LNHNV and YYDKDF (reference sequence). V was cut by 0 bases and J by 8 bases, with 7 bases left in between. The CDR3 sequence: CATSRDQTGYTF. CDR3 coding DNA: TGTGCCACCAGCAGAGACCAGACCGGCTACACCTTC.

On this clone itself: This CDR3 is also generated by other DNA sequences in the sample. The V and J genes are TRBV25-1 and TRBJ1-1; D not resolved. The germline V and J ends were trimmed by 4 bases and 7 bases, with 7 bases remaining between them. The germline gives CDR1 MGHDK, CDR2 SYGVNS. This CDR3 is built from 11 residues. The CDR3 DNA reads TGTGCCAGCAGTGGAGGATTTGAAGCTTTCTTT. It specifies CASSGGFEAFF.

The chain employs TRBV5-6 and TRBJ2-3; D could derive from TRBD1 or TRBD2 (7 bases each). Trimming pared 4 bases from V and 4 bases from J, leaving 13 bases between. Germline V gives CDR1 SGHDT, CDR2 YYEEEE. CDR3 length: 14 amino acids. The CDR3 sequence is CASSVTGRADTQYF. In DNA, the CDR3 is TGTGCCAGCAGCGTGACAGGGAGGGCAGATACGCAGTATTTT.

The V and J genes are TRBV10-3 and TRBJ1-5, with a weak D call TRBD1 (5 bases). There are 15 residues in the CDR3. V lost 3 bases, J lost 6 bases, and 15 bases lay in between. CDR1 is ENHRY, CDR2 SYGVKD, per germline. The CDR3 protein is CAISDGRGEVQPQHF. CDR3 in DNA: TGTGCCATCAGTGATGGGCGGGGGGAAGTTCAGCCCCAGCATTTT.

This sequence joins TRBV12-5 and TRBJ1-1, with 7 bases aligning to TRBD1. The CDR3 runs to 14 residues. The germline V gene encodes CDR1 LGHNT and CDR2 FRNRAP. With 4 bases clipped from V and 6 bases from J, the junction kept 8 bases outside the gene matches. CDR3 nucleotide sequence: TGTGCTAGTGGTTCCTCGACAGGGCTTTCTGAAGCTTTCTTT. This codes for CASGSSTGLSEAFF.

This clone was seen just once. The chain combines TRBV5-6 with TRBJ1-2, with 9 nucleotides matching TRBD1. The CDR3 has 15 residues. Germline values: CDR1 SGHDT, CDR2 YYEEEE. Trimming took 6 bases from V and 12 from J; bases not matched to a gene: 18. The CDR3 nucleotides read TGTGCCAGCACCCTCGCCCCCCATAAGACAGGGGGTGACACCTTC. Encoded protein: CASTLAPHKTGGDTF.

The rearrangement links TRBV7-2 to TRBJ2-7, with 9 bases that match TRBD1. This CDR3 spans 16 amino acids. The ends lost 2 bases at V and 2 bases at J; junction bases unmatched: 7. Germline V lookup: CDR1 SGHTA, CDR2 FQGNSA. The CDR3 sequence: CASSLPAGTGTYEQYF. The CDR3 region has the DNA TGTGCCAGCAGCTTACCGGCCGGGACAGGGACCTACGAGCAGTACTTC.

The chain recombines TRBV10-2 with TRBJ2-1, with TRBD2 matching 14 bases. Germline V lookup: CDR1 WSHSY, CDR2 SAAADI. J gave up 6 bases and V 6 bases, and 4 bases lay outside the gene matches. CDR3 length: 15 residues. The CDR3 sequence: CASSGGLAGGNEQFF. The CDR3 DNA follows: TGCGCCAGCAGCGGAGGACTAGCGGGGGGCAATGAGCAGTTCTTC.

This rearrangement joins TRBV4-2 to TRBJ1-2; D gene uncertain. The CDR3 has 15 amino acids. Germline CDR1 is LGHNA and CDR2 is YNFKEQ. The V end lost 0 bases, the J end lost 3 bases, and 11 bases lay between the germline ends. Here the CDR3 DNA reads TGTGCCAGCAGCCAAGATTACGGGAGAGACTATGGCTACACCTTC. Translating it yields CASSQDYGRDYGYTF.

The table lists this clone with many counts. The chain recombines TRBV1 with TRBJ2-7; the tabulated D call, TRBD2, remains unverified against the DNA. TRBV1 is termed a pseudogene. This CDR3 has 18 amino acids. Here the CDR3 reads CTSSQAGTSGSSSYEQYF. DNA of the CDR3: TGCACCAGCAGCCAAGCCGGGACTAGCGGGTCTAGCTCCTACGAGCAGTACTTC.

The chain carries TRBV2 and TRBJ1-4; possibly TRBD1 for D (6 bases). The CDR3 totals 15 residues. Germline V lookup: CDR1 SNHLY, CDR2 FYNNEI. V was shortened by 6 bases and J by 3 bases, with 14 bases between the two germline ends. CDR3 nucleotides: TGTGCCAGCAGCCAAGGGGGGATGGCTAATGAAAAACTGTTTTTT. Amino acids: CASSQGGMANEKLFF.

This clone was recorded many times. This chain connects TRBV7-6 to TRBJ1-1; D uncertain. Germline CDR1 is SGHVS and CDR2 is FNYEAQ. V was shortened by 5 bases and J by 3 bases, with 13 bases between the two germline ends. CDR3 length: 14 amino acids. The CDR3 protein is CASSAVAGDTEAFF. The CDR3 DNA is TGTGCCAGCAGCGCGGTCGCTGGGGACACTGAAGCTTTCTTT.

This chain uses TRBV5-1 with TRBJ2-3; maybe TRBD2 (6 bases). The CDR3 extends over 15 amino acids. Germline-derived CDR1 and CDR2 are SGHRS and YFSETQ. Trimming pared 4 bases from V and 3 bases from J, leaving 15 bases between. The CDR3 loop reads CASSTTGVGTDTQYF. The CDR3 nucleotides are TGCGCCAGCAGCACAACGGGAGTGGGGACAGATACGCAGTATTTT.

V and J are TRBV19 and TRBJ1-5, with D perhaps TRBD1 (6 bases). The CDR3 runs 14 residues. Per the germline V gene, CDR1 is LNHDA and CDR2 is SQIVND (reference sequence). V was clipped by 5 bases and J by 6 bases, with 14 bases between them. The CDR3 reads CASSGGPLRQPQHF. The CDR3 DNA is TGTGCCAGTAGTGGGGGCCCCCTCCGTCAGCCCCAGCATTTT.

V gene TRBV5-6 combines with J gene TRBJ2-5; D gene ambiguous. Germline-derived CDR1 and CDR2 are SGHDT and YYEEEE. V lost 0 bases to trimming and J lost 3 bases, with 6 bases between them. The length of the CDR3 is 13 residues. CDR3 loop: CASSLGWEETQYF. The CDR3 DNA reads as TGTGCCAGCAGCTTGGGGTGGGAAGAGACCCAGTACTTC.

V usage is TRBV6-5 and J usage is TRBJ1-1; D gene uncertain. The CDR3 has 13 amino acids. Germline-derived CDR1 and CDR2 are MNHEY and SVGAGI. The ends were cut back, 2 bases at V and 4 bases at J, with 8 bases in the middle. CDR3: CASSYAEGTEAFF. The CDR3 bases are TGTGCCAGCAGTTACGCAGAGGGCACTGAAGCTTTCTTT.

The rearrangement links TRBV6-5 to TRBJ2-7, with 9 bases fitting TRBD2. Trimming took 5 bases from V and 3 from J; bases not matched to a gene: 5. The CDR3 is 14 residues long. Germline CDR1 MNHEY, CDR2 SVGAGI. The CDR3 DNA follows: TGTGCCAGCAGTAAATTAGCGGGAGTCTACGAGCAGTACTTC. Translating it yields CASSKLAGVYEQYF.

This clone was counted once. The rearrangement uses TRBV28 and TRBJ1-4; 8 nucleotides line up with TRBD1. Germline V gene sequence: CDR1 MDHEN, CDR2 SYDVKM. J gave up 0 bases and V 3 bases, and 9 bases lay outside the gene matches. The CDR3 has 18 amino acids. The CDR3 is CASSFWDRPQPTNEKLFF. CDR3 DNA sequence: TGTGCCAGCAGTTTTTGGGACAGGCCGCAGCCAACTAATGAAAAACTGTTTTTT.

CDR3 in amino acids: CATSRLKTAGSTDTQYF. The CDR3 coding sequence is TGTGCCACCAGCAGGCTAAAGACAGCGGGTAGCACAGATACGCAGTATTTT. J is TRBJ2-3 and V is TRBV15; possible D gene TRBD2, 6 bases. CDR3 size: 17 residues. V was trimmed by 3 bases and J by 0 bases, leaving 16 bases between them. CDR1 is LNHNV, CDR2 YYDKDF, per germline (reference sequence).

The chain is built from TRBV30 and TRBJ1-2; D possibly corresponds to TRBD1 (6 bases). The CDR3 is 12 residues long. Germline assignment: CDR1 GTSNPN and CDR2 SVGIG (reference sequence). V dropped 7 bases and J dropped 7 bases, with 16 bases sitting between them. For the CDR3, the DNA is TGTGCCTTCAAGACAGGTGACCCTGGCTACACCTTC. Encoded protein: CAFKTGDPGYTF.

This clone appeared a few times. The chain links TRBV4-2 to TRBJ1-4, with D possibly TRBD1 on 5 matching bases. Germline lookup yields CDR1 LGHNA and CDR2 YNFKEQ. The CDR3 has 16 amino acids. Trimming left V 1 base short and J 8 bases short, with 17 bases between. CDR3 bases: TGTGCCAGCAGCCAAGCGCAGGCCACTGGGGGGGAAAAACTGTTTTTT. Translated, it gives CASSQAQATGGEKLFF.

This chain links TRBV2 with TRBJ1-2; the D is unclear. The CDR3 spans 13 residues. From germline, CDR1 is SNHLY and CDR2 FYNNEI. The V gene lost 4 bases and the J gene lost 2 bases, with 8 bases spanning the gap. CDR3 protein: CASSAAPNYGYTF. CDR3 nucleotide sequence: TGTGCCAGCAGTGCGGCTCCGAACTATGGCTACACCTTC.

The chain recombines TRBV7-2 with TRBJ2-2; 10 positions match TRBD2. The CDR3 is made up of 17 amino acids. Trimming removed 5 bases from V and 3 bases from J; junction bases left unmatched: 9. Germline V CDR1 and CDR2: SGHTA, FQGNSA. CDR3 bases: TGTGCCAGCAGCCCCTCCCGCCTAGCGGGAGACACCGGGGAGCTGTTTTTT. Protein: CASSPSRLAGDTGELFF.

This clone has more than one count but fewer than ten. J is TRBJ2-7 and V is TRBV6-1; the D gene is possibly TRBD1 (6 bases). This CDR3 region has 14 residues. CDR1 is MNHNS and CDR2 is SASEGT in the germline V gene. V lost 8 bases and J lost 2, with 16 bases in between. Written as DNA, the CDR3 is TGTGCCAGCGATAAAACAGGGCTCGCCTACGAGCAGTACTTC. As protein: CASDKTGLAYEQYF.

This clone was observed at least ten times. Other DNA sequences in this specimen translate into the identical CDR3. This rearrangement joins TRBV5-4 to TRBJ1-2; 7 bases match TRBD1. The germline gives CDR1 SGHNT, CDR2 YYREEE (reference sequence). The CDR3 is made up of 13 amino acids. With 4 bases clipped from V and 7 bases from J, the junction kept 7 bases outside the gene matches. The CDR3 region is CASSEQGRGGYTF. For the CDR3, the DNA is TGTGCCAGCAGCGAACAGGGGAGAGGTGGCTACACCTTC.

The chain couples TRBV5-1 to TRBJ2-7; D perhaps matches TRBD1 (7 bases). CDR3 length: 15 residues. With 0 bases removed from V and 6 bases from J, the gap between germline ends came to 16 bases. Germline V lookup: CDR1 SGHRS, CDR2 YFSETQ. DNA of the CDR3: TGCGCCAGCAGCTTGGTGGCTTCCCAGGGGGGCGAGCAGTACTTC. Translating it yields CASSLVASQGGEQYF.

This chain connects TRBV9 to TRBJ2-5; 9 bases align to TRBD1. Matching the DNA end better, TRBJ2-7 makes the J call doubtful. The germline V gene encodes CDR1 SGDLS and CDR2 YYNGEE. This CDR3 contains 14 residues. The DNA of the CDR3 is TGTGCCAGCAGCCCCGACAGGGGGTCCTACGAGCAGTACTTC. It translates to CASSPDRGSYEQYF.

The chain has TRBV28 and TRBJ1-1, with TRBD1 as a possible D gene (6 bases). CDR3 length: 12 amino acids. Trimming shortened V by 5 bases and J by 4 bases, and 8 bases separated the two germline ends. CDR1 is MDHEN, CDR2 SYDVKM, per germline. The CDR3 coding sequence is TGTGCCAGCAGTGGACAGATCACTGAAGCTTTCTTT. It yields the protein CASSGQITEAFF.